What follows are 11 T cell receptor beta chains derived from one specimen sequenced in a study of chemoradiotherapy in HPV16-positive cancers. Data came from immunoSEQ multiplex PCR; TCRdb stores just in-frame clones and leaves some out. The table records 3,000 to 4,000 clones, approximately 94% of them present only once. The material was obtained from a patient who underwent chemoradiotherapy. These receptors were obtained from a human donor with HPV-associated anogenital cancer.

This chain links TRBV9 with TRBJ2-2; D remains ambiguous. The V end lost 0 bases, the J end lost 4 bases, and 10 bases lay between the germline ends. Germline V gives CDR1 SGDLS, CDR2 YYNGEE. The CDR3 extends over 15 amino acids. For the CDR3, the DNA is TGTGCCAGCAGCGTAGGCAGTCAAACCACCGGGGAGCTGTTTTTT. Its translation: CASSVGSQTTGELFF.

V and J are TRBV4-2 and TRBJ1-6; 9 nucleotides agree with TRBD1. From germline, CDR1 is LGHNA and CDR2 YNFKEQ. J was trimmed by 6 bases and V by 3 bases; bases with no gene match: 9. This CDR3 is 17 amino acids long. This chain's CDR3 is CASSHYTPGQGNSPLHF. The CDR3 nucleotides read TGTGCCAGCAGCCACTATACCCCGGGACAGGGTAATTCACCCCTCCACTTT.

The DNA for the CDR3 is TGTGCCTCCACGGGGACCAGCACCGGGGAGCTGTTTTTT. Amino acid sequence: CASTGTSTGELFF. V is TRBV19 and J is TRBJ2-2, with D perhaps given as TRBD1 or TRBD2 (5 bases each). V lost 11 bases, J lost 4 bases, and 14 bases lay in between. Per germline, CDR1 LNHDA and CDR2 SQIVND (reference sequence). The length of the CDR3 is 13 residues.

The chain combines TRBV11-1 with TRBJ1-4; 8 bases are shared with TRBD1. The V and J ends lost 5 bases and 2 bases, in that order; junction bases with no gene match: 4. The germline V gene has CDR1 SGHAT and CDR2 FQDESV (reference sequence). The CDR3 spans 15 residues. The CDR3 DNA reads as TGTGCCAGCAGCCCGGACAGGGCGACTAATGAAAAACTGTTTTTT. Encoded protein: CASSPDRATNEKLFF.

The genes are TRBV19 and TRBJ2-2; 8 bases line up with TRBD1. The V and J ends lost 5 bases and 7 bases, in that order; junction bases with no gene match: 3. CDR1 and CDR2 (germline): LNHDA, SQIVND (reference sequence). This CDR3 spans 13 amino acids. CDR3 coding DNA: TGTGCCAGTAGTGCAGGGGGCTTCGGGGAGCTGTTTTTT. Translation gives CASSAGGFGELFF.

Concerning this clone: At one boundary the junction diverges from the germline segment, which might be a read error. V usage is TRBV6-1 and J usage is TRBJ2-7, with a tentative D call TRBD2 (6 bases). This CDR3 comprises 14 residues. The germline V gene encodes CDR1 MNHNS and CDR2 SASEGT. CDR3 sequence: CASSDGDYGTPQKF. For the CDR3, the DNA is TGTGCCAGCAGTGATGGCGATTACGGGACTCCCCAGAAATTC.

The chain employs TRBV11-2 and TRBJ2-7; D gene ambiguous. This CDR3 has 16 amino acids. Germline V gives CDR1 SGHAT, CDR2 FQNNGV. Trimming shortened V by 0 bases and J by 0 bases, and 12 bases separated the two germline ends. CDR3 in DNA: TGTGCCAGCAGCTTAGATGCTTCTAGTTCCTCCTACGAGCAGTACTTC. Residues: CASSLDASSSSYEQYF.

The chain recombines TRBV11-1 with TRBJ1-1; no reliable D call. The CDR3 is made up of 14 amino acids. V was shortened by 1 base and J by 2 bases, with 8 bases between the two germline ends. The germline CDR1 and CDR2 sequences are SGHAT and FQDESV (reference sequence). The chain's CDR3 is CASSLGLLNTEAFF. The CDR3 DNA follows: TGTGCCAGCAGCTTAGGACTCTTAAACACTGAAGCTTTCTTT.

This clone was seen only once. The rearrangement uses TRBV5-1 and TRBJ1-1; weak D call: TRBD1 (6 bases). CDR1 SGHRS and CDR2 YFSETQ come from the germline V gene. V was trimmed by 7 bases and J by 8 bases, leaving 15 bases between them. The CDR3 has 12 residues. In nucleotides, the CDR3 is TGCGCCAGCGGCAGACCAGGGGCGGAAGCTTTCTTT. It codes for CASGRPGAEAFF.

The chain links TRBV28 to TRBJ2-7, with D tentatively TRBD2 (5 bases). The ends were cut back, 3 bases at V and 5 bases at J, with 11 bases in the middle. Per germline, CDR1 MDHEN and CDR2 SYDVKM. The CDR3 is 13 amino acids. CDR3 bases: TGTGCCAGCAGTTTCTCGGGGAGCGACGAGCAGTACTTC. It translates to CASSFSGSDEQYF.

This clone showed up just once. This chain connects TRBV5-6 to TRBJ2-1, with no clear D. Germline V gene data show CDR1 as SGHDT and CDR2 as YYEEEE. With 2 bases removed from V and 4 bases from J, the gap between germline ends came to 10 bases. CDR3 length equals 14 residues. The chain's CDR3 is CASSLSSSYNEQFF. CDR3 nucleotide sequence: TGTGCCAGCAGCTTAAGTTCTAGTTACAATGAGCAGTTCTTC.